The sample holds a few counts of the clone carrying this TCR beta chain. Its specificity is not known. This sample is part of a study of T cell clonotyping in hematopoietic cell transplantation. Study-wide results and caveats: At the given depth, recipient repertoires were over 97% de novo clonotypes. Higher Inverse Simpson Index values in graft donor and pretransplant recipient predicted broader posttransplant TCR diversity. After transplant, recipient diversity fell while pathologically expanded clonotypes grew through day 180.

Samples: about 28 days before transplant, then days 30, 100 and 180 after. Germline assignment: CDR1 SGHNT and CDR2 YYREEE (reference sequence). CDR3 length equals 14 residues. Losses at the gene ends were 0 bases for V and 2 bases for J; bases not matched to a gene: 0. Sequenced by immunoSEQ multiplex PCR; TCRdb stores in-frame clones only, minus some. The repertoire includes 7,000 or so clones, approximately 88% of them detected once, and approximately 7.7% sits in the top ten. The sequencing here drew on PBMCs, taken 100 days after allogeneic stem cell transplant. The rearrangement joins TRBV5-4 to TRBJ1-2; 8 bases agree with TRBD1. This receptor was obtained from a male patient in his late teens or twenties who had an allogeneic stem cell transplant from a related donor, so the T cells may come from the graft donor. Some clones in this sample may be carry-over from other donors' samples. CDR3 residues: CASSLGDRNYGYTF. The CDR3 DNA reads TGTGCCAGCAGCTTGGGGGACAGGAACTATGGCTACACCTTC.